This TCR beta chain emerged from a study of T cells after yellow fever vaccination (dated by TCRdb to the late 2010s). In the study overall: The SMART-Seq v4 Ultra Low Input RNA kit was used to prepare libraries from fractions with low cell numbers. To track T-cell clones before and after primary and booster YFV17D yellow fever vaccination, bulk TCR alpha and beta repertoires were sequenced longitudinally. Two healthy male donors, one aged 18 to 30 and one aged 30 to 39 years, were included in the cohort. Blood was drawn at multiple timepoints before and after primary and secondary immunization, with bulk PBMC replicates and cell subsets isolated. The investigation overall reported the following: A small fraction of clonotypes showed up in both the CD4 and CD8 compartments, probably as a result of convergent recombination. FACS-sorted repertoires could contain abundant contaminating clonotypes from the bulk population, so computational filtering was required. The secondary T-cell response was found to be weaker but faster than the primary response, with a peak reached on day 5 rather than on day 15. The study included only a couple of donors, which limits how far the findings can be generalized. Most clones expanded after primary vaccination (96% of CD4 and around 88% of CD8) were re-detected after the booster, suggesting that broad memory maintenance occurred.

This specimen's treatment or condition label, interpreted: live attenuated yellow fever vaccine strain. Two biological replicates of bulk PBMCs were collected at each blood-draw timepoint. PBMCs were isolated from peripheral blood using a standard Ficoll-Paque protocol. TriZol was used to extract RNA from bulk PBMCs, CD4 and CD8 fractions, and dextramer-positive and dextramer-negative fractions. This sample was sequenced with an Illumina NovaSeq 6000. TCR cDNA was synthesized by 5'RACE template switching, which introduced a universal primer site and unique molecular identifiers. Priming for cDNA synthesis came from both the TCR alpha and TCR beta constant segments. Libraries were amplified in two PCR steps, with sample barcodes and sequencing adapters added in the second step. Libraries were sequenced on Illumina HiSeq 2500 (2x100 bp) or NovaSeq (2x150 bp). Per the original workflow: Demultiplexing of reads and collapsing into UMI consensus sequences were performed with MIGEC, and V(D)J alignment was carried out with MiXCR. Clonotypes responding to the vaccine were identified with edgeR on replicate PBMC samples, with the criteria of FDR below 0.01 and a log2 fold change above 5 up to day 15. Each bulk clonotype was labeled CD4 or CD8 based on which sequenced repertoire, CD4 or CD8, contained the clonotype at higher abundance. Through fastp at Q25 and MiXCR, TCRdb rebuilt clones from the public reads, retaining in-frame beta chains. Merged by CDR3 protein, the rows form single entries marked with the most common genes and DNA. TCRdb's processing, not the authors', yielded these V and J calls. The sample table shows some 240,000 distinct CDR3 sequences, and approximately 3.5% are seen once. The ten largest clonotypes hold 15% to 20% of the sample.

This clonotype was picked up many times. The specificity of this receptor is unknown. Base qualities are missing; no much larger clone stands one base away. The CDR3 covers 15 residues, taking in both the cysteine and the phenylalanine. Only CDR3 DNA remains: 45 bases, in frame from the first base. CDR1 is given as SGHTA and CDR2 as FQGNSA, both from the germline V gene. At the junction V is shortened by 5 bases and J by 1 base, with 14 bases in between. The source material was PBMCs, sampled 15 days after the yellow fever booster vaccination. The rearranged chain carries TRBV7-2 and TRBJ2-5, with TRBD2 as a weak D call on 5 bases. The sequence derives from a man between 18 and 29 years old who received the YFV17D yellow fever vaccine. The CDR3 loop reads CASSARGWGQETQYF. The DNA sequence is given as TGTGCCAGCAGCGCCCGCGGGTGGGGCCAAGAGACCCAGTACTTC.